The rows below give T cell receptor beta chains drawn from one sample of a study of blood T cell repertoires in COVID-19. Method: immunoSEQ multiplex PCR; TCRdb's copy keeps in-frame clones and lacks some. The data show about 190,000 clones, 70% to 90% seen once. The sample consisted of peripheral blood. These receptors were obtained from a man in his sixties with active or convalescent COVID-19. The conserved cysteine and the conserved F or W are not part of the CDR3 here. Some rows mark clone size as missing; the rest say once, few, many or name a class of expanded clone.

j_call: TRBJ2-7
v_call: TRBV7-9
clone_size: NA
cdr3_aa: ASSYTGYEQY

j_call: TRBJ1-5
v_call: TRBV10-2
clone_size: NA
cdr3_aa: ASSGRLNQPQH

j_call: TRBJ1-5
v_call: TRBV4-1
clone_size: NA
cdr3_aa: ASSQEGRASNQPQH

j_call: TRBJ1-1
v_call: TRBV9
clone_size: NA
cdr3_aa: ASSVTGTNTEAF

j_call: TRBJ1-2
v_call: TRBV11-2
clone_size: NA
cdr3_aa: ASSLWGQGATGYT

j_call: TRBJ1-2
v_call: TRBV10-3
clone_size: NA
cdr3_aa: AISELVAGFYT

j_call: TRBJ1-1
v_call: TRBV19
clone_size: NA
cdr3_aa: ASSGQTGGWTEAF

j_call: TRBJ2-3
v_call: TRBV9
clone_size: NA
cdr3_aa: ASSPTTGNSPGHTQY

j_call: TRBJ1-6
v_call: TRBV12-2
clone_size: NA
cdr3_aa: ASILLISSYNSPLH

j_call: TRBJ1-2
v_call: TRBV5-1
clone_size: NA
cdr3_aa: ASSLEQGDGYT

j_call: TRBJ1-2
v_call: TRBV18
clone_size: NA
cdr3_aa: ASSPPSGNYGYT

j_call: TRBJ1-2
v_call: TRBV15
clone_size: NA
cdr3_aa: ATSRGEAWGYT

j_call: TRBJ2-1
v_call: TRBV24-1
clone_size: NA
cdr3_aa: ATSDPGDNEQF

j_call: TRBJ1-2
v_call: TRBV6-5
clone_size: NA
cdr3_aa: ASSYSSEGRRYT

j_call: TRBJ2-7
v_call: TRBV6-1
clone_size: once
cdr3_aa: ASSEARGYTLRGYEQY

j_call: TRBJ1-4
v_call: TRBV24-1
clone_size: once
cdr3_aa: ATSDSRRGGEKLF

j_call: TRBJ2-1
v_call: TRBV6-5
clone_size: NA
cdr3_aa: ASGASSYNEQF

j_call: TRBJ2-1
v_call: TRBV6-5
clone_size: NA
cdr3_aa: ATHRGDSYNEQF

j_call: TRBJ2-7
v_call: TRBV2
clone_size: NA
cdr3_aa: ASDPKGGYEQY

j_call: TRBJ2-2
v_call: TRBV5-4
clone_size: NA
cdr3_aa: ASSQKTGGGTGELF

j_call: TRBJ1-1
v_call: TRBV6-6
clone_size: few
cdr3_aa: ASSISPGGEAF

j_call: TRBJ1-5
v_call: TRBV28
clone_size: NA
cdr3_aa: ASSLLQGNNQPQH

j_call: TRBJ1-5
v_call: TRBV11-2
clone_size: NA
cdr3_aa: ASSLDGGPQH

j_call: TRBJ1-1
v_call: TRBV5-4
clone_size: NA
cdr3_aa: ASSPLQGQDTEAF

j_call: TRBJ2-6
v_call: TRBV5-5
clone_size: NA
cdr3_aa: ASSLITGGISGANVLT

j_call: TRBJ1-4
v_call: TRBV9
clone_size: NA
cdr3_aa: ASSAGSGGLLEKLF

j_call: TRBJ1-1
v_call: TRBV7-6
clone_size: NA
cdr3_aa: ASSKAVRTEAF

j_call: TRBJ1-4
v_call: TRBV2
clone_size: NA
cdr3_aa: ASSEFGVKLF

j_call: TRBJ1-2
v_call: TRBV7-9
clone_size: few
cdr3_aa: ASSGAGPLYGYT

j_call: TRBJ2-7
v_call: TRBV7-8
clone_size: NA
cdr3_aa: ASSSPKSLISYEQY

j_call: TRBJ2-5
v_call: TRBV2
clone_size: NA
cdr3_aa: ASRKLAGGQETQY

j_call: TRBJ2-2
v_call: TRBV11-2
clone_size: NA
cdr3_aa: ASGGANTGELF

j_call: TRBJ2-2
v_call: TRBV5-1
clone_size: NA
cdr3_aa: ASSLQGGTGELF

j_call: TRBJ2-5
v_call: TRBV5-5
clone_size: NA
cdr3_aa: ASSFVGGVVGTQY

j_call: TRBJ1-2
v_call: TRBV5-1
clone_size: NA
cdr3_aa: ASSPRTDSYGYT

j_call: TRBJ1-6
v_call: TRBV6-4
clone_size: few
cdr3_aa: ASSETDSRNSPLH

j_call: TRBJ1-2
v_call: TRBV3-1/TRBV3-2
clone_size: NA
cdr3_aa: ASSQDLGIYGYT

j_call: TRBJ1-1
v_call: TRBV6-5
clone_size: many
cdr3_aa: ASGRGGQANTEAF

j_call: TRBJ2-7
v_call: TRBV19
clone_size: once
cdr3_aa: ASSINRNEQY

j_call: TRBJ1-2
v_call: TRBV20-1
clone_size: NA
cdr3_aa: SASRGHGYT

j_call: TRBJ2-1
v_call: TRBV5-1
clone_size: NA
cdr3_aa: ASSSHPSGGEDNEQF

j_call: TRBJ1-1
v_call: TRBV30
clone_size: NA
cdr3_aa: AWSDRVTEAF

j_call: TRBJ2-7
v_call: TRBV12-3/TRBV12-4
clone_size: NA
cdr3_aa: AIRPEGSYEQY

j_call: TRBJ1-1
v_call: TRBV3-1/TRBV3-2
clone_size: NA
cdr3_aa: ASRSLDRGEAF

j_call: TRBJ2-2
v_call: TRBV11-2
clone_size: NA
cdr3_aa: ASSHFGTTGELF

j_call: TRBJ2-3
v_call: TRBV20-1
clone_size: NA
cdr3_aa: SASKAGNTDTQY

j_call: TRBJ1-1
v_call: TRBV5-6
clone_size: NA
cdr3_aa: ASSDQVFLENTEAF

j_call: TRBJ2-2
v_call: TRBV29-1
clone_size: NA
cdr3_aa: SVAEAVAGELF

j_call: TRBJ1-2
v_call: TRBV5-1
clone_size: NA
cdr3_aa: ASSFNSRTGVNGYT

j_call: TRBJ2-4
v_call: TRBV7-9
clone_size: NA
cdr3_aa: ASSLWTVAKNIQY

j_call: TRBJ1-1
v_call: TRBV19
clone_size: NA
cdr3_aa: ASIEPSNTEAF

j_call: TRBJ2-1
v_call: TRBV5-1
clone_size: NA
cdr3_aa: ASSYGPSSGGTYNEQF

j_call: TRBJ2-1
v_call: TRBV18
clone_size: NA
cdr3_aa: ASSPEPGGHEQF

j_call: TRBJ2-1
v_call: TRBV2
clone_size: NA
cdr3_aa: ASSLAGTSYNEQF

j_call: TRBJ1-1
v_call: TRBV29-1
clone_size: NA
cdr3_aa: SVTTGLNTEAF

j_call: TRBJ1-4
v_call: TRBV15
clone_size: NA
cdr3_aa: AVKGASNEKLF

j_call: TRBJ2-1
v_call: TRBV5-1
clone_size: NA
cdr3_aa: ASTGGGRSNEQF

j_call: TRBJ2-5
v_call: TRBV11-3
clone_size: NA
cdr3_aa: ASSIAGAQETQY

j_call: TRBJ1-2
v_call: TRBV29-1
clone_size: NA
cdr3_aa: SVGGVNYGYT

j_call: TRBJ2-7
v_call: TRBV3-1/TRBV3-2
clone_size: NA
cdr3_aa: ASSPGQGTSYEQY